This TCR beta chain was captured by sequencing in a study of blood T cell repertoires in COVID-19. About the research overall: Researchers got acute and convalescent COVID-19 samples from the United States, Italy and Spain. In each case, the material was cDNA or gDNA derived from T cells, B-cell-depleted T cells, or PBMCs.

The CDR3 runs to 15 residues. V was trimmed by 4 bases and J by 1 base, leaving 11 bases between them. Germline-derived CDR1 and CDR2 are SGHVS and FQNEAQ. In the source study's methods: Reference gene primer amplification gave estimated nucleated cell counts. Clones were read by immunoSEQ multiplex PCR, and TCRdb kept only the in-frame ones, dropping some. The V and J calls and clone size come from that table; D and trimming were worked out from the DNA. The sample holds some 130,000 clones; 85% to 90% are singletons and the top ten take around 4.5%. The chain combines TRBV7-8 with TRBJ1-5; D is ambiguous. This clonotype was obtained from a man aged 60 to 75 with COVID-19, enrolled during active disease. The specimen was peripheral blood. CDR3: CASSWALASNQPQHF. The CDR3 coding sequence is TGTGCCAGCAGCTGGGCATTAGCGAGCAATCAGCCCCAGCATTTT.